This T cell receptor (beta chain) was found in a study of cytomegalovirus exposure and HLA in healthy donors (dated by TCRdb to the late 2010s). Study-level background: An earlier analysis of approximately 640 of the donors reported about 250 Gb of sequence data and some 120 million unique TCR beta sequences from 150 million to 200 million T cells. An early release covering some 640 HLA-typed donors comprised approximately 300 gigabases of sequencing data and approximately 80 million unique TCR sequences. Among the roughly 390 genotyped donors, around 81% belonged to the genetic ancestry cluster associated with self-reported Caucasian donors. The aim of the study was to test whether cataloging public T cell receptors could identify signatures of past pathogen exposure. The study used immunosequencing to profile the T cell repertoires of approximately 650 subjects and linked those repertoires to cytomegalovirus serostatus. A separate validation cohort of about 110 different subjects was used in addition to the roughly 720-subject first cohort. To predict cytomegalovirus infection status, the study combined high-throughput TCR immunosequencing, statistical association of individual TCRs with disease status, and machine learning. To study patterns of TCR occurrence, a later analysis re-analyzed previously published TCR beta repertoires from several hundred donors and added high-resolution HLA genotyping. Rather than using new phenotypic data, the later analysis identified candidate immune exposures from TCR beta sequences and from how often those sequences occurred across donors. In an earlier analysis of 587 of the donors, high-throughput TCR beta sequencing was used to judge whether each TCR beta V gene segment behaved as functional or pseudogenic. Donor age, sex, ethnicity and CMV serostatus were compiled alongside the repertoire data. In a later genetic analysis, genome-wide SNP genotypes for about three fifths of the 666 donors were used, and that subset was treated as a discovery cohort. All discovery cohort repertoires had been generated using a single sequencing platform. Both class I and class II loci were covered by HLA typing, at four-digit resolution. Typing coverage differed by locus: A, B, C, DRB1 and DQB1 were typed in about 620-640 donors, DQA1 in 522, DPA1 in approximately 600, and DPB1 in roughly 450. About 5 DR-DQ haplotypes were handled as single units for association and clustering, since linkage in the cohort was strong. Among about 390 genotyped donors of the cohort, an average of 235,054 unique TCR beta nucleotide sequences were sequenced per donor, around a sixth of them non-productive. Study-wide conclusions, independent of this receptor: The study gave a list of 150 to 200 TCR beta chains associated with cytomegalovirus. The classifier was reported to diagnose cytomegalovirus status with high specificity and sensitivity in both the original cohort and the validation cohort. Compared with the approximately 710-donor mean, donors in an Asian-associated ancestry cluster had fewer N-insertions in productive TCRs, according to a later genetic analysis. Assigning TCR associations to individual alleles was difficult when HLA alleles, especially DR and DQ, strongly co-occurred. Only TCR beta chains were sequenced in this cohort, and the absence of alpha or paired-chain data limited detectable features. A few of the identified cytomegalovirus-associated TCR beta chains were confirmed in vitro to be specific for cytomegalovirus antigens. For the cohort, immune exposure information was limited to CMV serostatus. In a later analysis, several top co-occurrence clusters were reported to appear linked to parvovirus B19, influenza, CMV and Epstein-Barr virus. Compared with equally common non-associated chains, HLA-associated TCR beta chains in a later analysis were more clonally expanded and had lower generation probabilities. Linkage disequilibrium might explain the correlated functional status among segregating V segments, but an unknown experimental factor could not be excluded. In a later analysis, most CMV-associated TCR beta chains were found to appear HLA-restricted, with HLA associations seemingly driven largely by CMV exposure. Most TCR sequences were observed very rarely across donors, whereas some public TCRs were present in many individuals. The earlier analysis of nearly 600 of the donors excluded roughly 17 rarely observed V segments, including chromosome 9 orphons, because counts were too low. An earlier analysis of approximately 600 of the donors showed that most TCR beta V segments appeared in productive rearrangements either about 87% or about 30% of the time, which broadly matched IMGT annotations. In a later analysis, some 17,000 TCR beta sequences were associated with specific HLA alleles at a false discovery rate of 0.05. Because some donors lacked HLA typing at each locus, the association tests relied only on the typed subset. A group of highly shared sequence variants was considered likely to be a technical artifact of the sequencing pipeline. A further reported finding was that TCR beta sequences accurately predicted the HLA-A and HLA-B alleles for most subjects in the first cohort. Presence/absence analyses assumed roughly uniform sequencing depth across donors, an assumption that may not hold. In a later analysis, the rate of TCR association differed among HLA loci, with DRB1 alleles having the most associated TCRs and HLA-C alleles having the fewest. According to the authors, the approach could potentially be generalized to other disease states and immunological phenotypes. In a later genetic analysis, a missense DCLRE1C variant was associated with V-gene and J-gene trimming of TCR beta chains, and the association was replicated in an independent cohort.

Receptors were amplified or captured by the immunoSEQ multiplex PCR assay. A mixture of 60 forward primers for TCR Vbeta segments and 13 reverse primers for TCR Jbeta segments was used in the multiplex PCR. A multiplex PCR assay on genomic DNA amplified the CDR3 region of rearranged TCR beta genes. On the Illumina HiSeq System, the amplified TCR beta libraries were sequenced as 87-base-pair reads. As for the authors' bioinformatics: In a later analysis, tens of millions of unique TCR beta chains were counted across the roughly 670 repertoires, and some 10 million of these chains were shared by at least two donors. A nearest-neighbor algorithm error-corrected the raw reads and collapsed the reads into unique sequences, merging closely related sequences to remove PCR and sequencing errors. CDR3 sequences were aligned to IMGT reference sequences to assign V, D and J gene segments. Each retained sequence needed at least a six-nucleotide match to both a V gene segment and a J gene segment. Rearrangements were classified as productive when the CDR3 lacked stop codons and remained in frame with V and J, and all other rearrangements were classified as non-productive. CDR3 was defined according to IMGT convention as the region running from the second conserved V-encoded cysteine to the conserved J-encoded phenylalanine. The earlier analysis of about 500 of the donors excluded sequences that lacked an unambiguous match to a single V gene segment. An earlier analysis of a few hundred of the donors called V segments functional above 56.7% productive rearrangements and segregating when the between-donor standard deviation exceeded 5%. A statistical classification framework was built to diagnose cytomegalovirus status from the catalog of TCR beta chain sequences. V and J gene assignment, in a later analysis, came from comparing TCR nucleotide sequences with IMGT/GENE-DB human TR gene sequences. Using the TCRdist pipeline, a later analysis assigned CDR3 sequences along with most-parsimonious VDJ recombination scenarios. In a later analysis, every TCR beta chain was defined by the combination of its CDR3 amino acid sequence and its V-gene family, and reads without a unique V-gene family were dropped. To address suspected cross-contamination and a sequencing artifact, a later analysis removed roughly 640 highly shared, low-generation-probability nucleotide sequences. A later analysis calculated a clonal expansion index for each public chain from normalized within-repertoire ranks of inferred template counts. In a later analysis, generation probabilities were computed using a VDJ recombination model fitted to out-of-frame rearrangements, and the results were checked against IGoR. In a later analysis, hypergeometric tests were used to score TCR-TCR, TCR-HLA and TCR-CMV co-occurrence, with a repertoire-size bias correction applied to TCR pairs. A later analysis estimated false discovery rates by permuting HLA or CMV assignments 20 times. A later analysis grouped co-occurring TCRs with DBSCAN, adding TCRdist sequence similarity when clustering within HLA-allele-positive subsets. Repertoires with fewer than 30,000 or more than 120,000 public chains, plus five repertoires with anomalous nucleotide sharing, were excluded from co-occurrence clustering. TCRdb carries this immuneACCESS record with in-frame sequences only. Its versions omit some clonotypes, under half of them owing to an unresolved V gene in the studies checked, with the rest unexplained. The V and J calls and clone size come from that table; D and trimming were worked out from the DNA. In this sample the table shows 63,000 or so clones, around 85% of which occur a single time. The ten largest account for about 2.7% of the sample.

The cohort consisted of 670 or so healthy bone marrow donors. At the time of sampling, all cohort members were nominally healthy, though unrecorded immune exposures were likely present. The donor was CMV seronegative and was included in the group of a few hundred seronegative cohort members. A peripheral blood sample was provided by each donor, and peripheral blood mononuclear cells were used for TCR beta sequencing. The Qiagen DNeasy Blood Extraction Kit was used to extract genomic DNA from the blood cell samples. The count of this clone is one. What this receptor recognizes is not known. Within one base of it there is no much larger clone, and no base qualities were kept. The clonotype was recovered from a woman aged 30 to 39 in good health and CMV-seronegative. Specimen: PBMCs.

The CDR3 in this case is CASSIGGTYNEQFF. The DNA sequence follows: TGTGCCAGTAGTATAGGCGGCACCTACAATGAGCAGTTCTTC. The sequence joins TRBV19 to TRBJ2-1; the D gene identity is not certain. CDR1 and CDR2 were assigned from the germline V gene (reference sequence) as LNHDA and SQIVND. V loses 1 base of germline sequence and J loses 2 bases, and the interval between the two ends is 6 bases. The CDR3 has 14 amino acids, counting the end cysteine and phenylalanine. The sequence is cut down to CDR3 DNA, 42 bases in frame from base 1.